These T cell receptor beta chains were read from a single sample in a study of OX40 agonist ivuxolimab in advanced cancers. Sequencing was performed with immunoSEQ multiplex PCR; in TCRdb, only in-frame clones are kept and a portion is missing. The repertoire holds some 59,000 clones, with roughly 80% as singletons. The sequenced sample was CD4+ or CD8+ T cells sorted from blood, obtained in a trial of the OX40 agonist ivuxolimab. These receptors were collected from an adult with an advanced solid tumor such as melanoma, head and neck, liver or kidney cancer. CDR3s include the opening cysteine and the closing phenylalanine or tryptophan. Fields, in order: J gene, V gene, D gene, clone size, CDR3 DNA, CDR3 protein. The D gene is left open where the match is weak. Clone size is given for some rows only: seen once, a few or many times, or a class if the clone is expanded.

j_gene: TRBJ2-1; v_gene: TRBV4-1; d_gene: -; abundance: -; CDR3nt: TGCGCCAGCAGCCAAGAGGGACTTCAAACCTACAATGAGCAGTTCTTC; CDR3aa: CASSQEGLQTYNEQFF
j_gene: TRBJ2-1; v_gene: TRBV5-6; d_gene: TRBD2; abundance: -; CDR3nt: TGTGCCAGCAGCTTGGAGACTAGCGGGACACACAATGAGCAGTTCTTC; CDR3aa: CASSLETSGTHNEQFF
j_gene: TRBJ2-6; v_gene: TRBV19; d_gene: -; abundance: -; CDR3nt: TGTGCCAGTAGTATCCCCTCTGGGGCCAACGTCCTGACTTTC; CDR3aa: CASSIPSGANVLTF
j_gene: TRBJ2-2; v_gene: TRBV5-1; d_gene: TRBD2; abundance: -; CDR3nt: TGCGCCAGCAGCTTGGTAGGGCTAGCGGCGAACACCGGGGAGCTGTTTTTT; CDR3aa: CASSLVGLAANTGELFF
j_gene: TRBJ2-3; v_gene: TRBV4-1; d_gene: -; abundance: -; CDR3nt: TGCGCCAGCAGCCAAGGGGCGGTCGGGAGTCCCGATACGCAGTATTTT; CDR3aa: CASSQGAVGSPDTQYF
j_gene: TRBJ2-1; v_gene: TRBV9; d_gene: TRBD2; abundance: -; CDR3nt: TGTGCCAGCAGCGTCGGGGGCGGGAGGGCCTTTAATGAGCAGTTCTTC; CDR3aa: CASSVGGGRAFNEQFF
j_gene: TRBJ2-1; v_gene: TRBV27; d_gene: -; abundance: -; CDR3nt: TGTGCCAGCAGGTCCCTACAGAACAATGAGCAGTTCTTC; CDR3aa: CASRSLQNNEQFF
j_gene: TRBJ2-5; v_gene: TRBV7-9; d_gene: TRBD2; abundance: -; CDR3nt: TGTGCCAGCAGCTTCGGGGGGACTAGCCAAGAGACCCAGTACTTC; CDR3aa: CASSFGGTSQETQYF
j_gene: TRBJ1-4; v_gene: TRBV7-6; d_gene: -; abundance: -; CDR3nt: TGTGCCAGCAGCGCTACAGGGAGAACTAATGAAAAACTGTTTTTT; CDR3aa: CASSATGRTNEKLFF
j_gene: TRBJ2-5; v_gene: TRBV7-2; d_gene: -; abundance: -; CDR3nt: TGTGCCAGCAGCTTCGGACAAAGACGAGAGACCCAGTACTTC; CDR3aa: CASSFGQRRETQYF
j_gene: TRBJ1-2; v_gene: TRBV5-6; d_gene: -; abundance: -; CDR3nt: TGTGCCAGCAGCTTGGAACAGGGCAACTATGGCTACACCTTC; CDR3aa: CASSLEQGNYGYTF
j_gene: TRBJ2-4; v_gene: TRBV4-1; d_gene: -; abundance: once; CDR3nt: TGCGCCAGCAGCCAACCCGTAGCCAAAAACATTCAGTACTTC; CDR3aa: CASSQPVAKNIQYF
j_gene: TRBJ1-2; v_gene: TRBV6-5; d_gene: TRBD1; abundance: -; CDR3nt: TGTGCCAGCAGTTACTCTCGGACAGGTGGAGGCTATGGCTACACCTTC; CDR3aa: CASSYSRTGGGYGYTF
j_gene: TRBJ2-1; v_gene: TRBV6-5; d_gene: -; abundance: -; CDR3nt: TGTGCCAGCAGTTATAAGGGGGGAGGAGGTGAGCAGTTCTTC; CDR3aa: CASSYKGGGGEQFF
j_gene: TRBJ1-1; v_gene: TRBV7-3; d_gene: -; abundance: few; CDR3nt: TGTGCCAGCAGCTTAAGTCAGAACACTGAAGCTTTCTTT; CDR3aa: CASSLSQNTEAFF
j_gene: TRBJ1-5; v_gene: TRBV28; d_gene: -; abundance: once; CDR3nt: TGTGCCAGCAGCTTACATCAGCCCCAGCATTTT; CDR3aa: CASSLHQPQHF
j_gene: TRBJ1-3; v_gene: TRBV11-2; d_gene: -; abundance: -; CDR3nt: TGTGCCAGCAGCTTAGCGGACGGTCCCTCTGGAAACACCATATATTTT; CDR3aa: CASSLADGPSGNTIYF
j_gene: TRBJ2-6; v_gene: TRBV4-1; d_gene: -; abundance: -; CDR3nt: TGCGCCAGCAGCCAAGATTTACCAGAGGACAACGTCCTGACTTTC; CDR3aa: CASSQDLPEDNVLTF
j_gene: TRBJ1-6; v_gene: TRBV19; d_gene: -; abundance: -; CDR3nt: TGTGCCAGTAGTACAATTTTACAGGGAGAATATTCACCCCTCCACTTT; CDR3aa: CASSTILQGEYSPLHF
j_gene: TRBJ2-5; v_gene: TRBV29-1; d_gene: TRBD1; abundance: -; CDR3nt: TGCAGCGTTAGGGACAGGGGGACCCAGTACTTC; CDR3aa: CSVRDRGTQYF
j_gene: TRBJ1-6; v_gene: TRBV7-2; d_gene: -; abundance: -; CDR3nt: TGTGCCAGCAGCCAGGCGATCTATAATTCACCCCTCCACTTT; CDR3aa: CASSQAIYNSPLHF